This TCR beta chain appears in the sequencing data of a study of blood T cell repertoires in COVID-19. Overall study: There were acute and convalescent COVID-19 samples, and they came from the United States, Italy and Spain.

Assay: immunoSEQ multiplex PCR; the TCRdb copy retains only in-frame clones and omits some. The table includes under 200,000 clones, around 84% detected once. Germline V gene sequence: CDR1 MNHNY, CDR2 SVGAGI (reference sequence). The CDR3 runs to 14 residues. V lost 8 bases and J 5 bases, leaving 18 bases between the germline ends. This clonotype originated in a man aged 45 to 65 with active or convalescent COVID-19. Sequencing was carried out using peripheral blood. J is TRBJ2-5 and V is TRBV6-6, with D perhaps TRBD1 (5 bases). The CDR3 DNA is TGTGCCAGCTGCGCCGCCGGGCAGGGCGAGACCCAGTACTTC. The encoded protein is CASCAAGQGETQYF.